These T cell receptor beta chains were read from a single sample in a study of regulatory T cells in long-lasting Graves disease. TCRdb reprocessed the multiplex PCR reads with MiXCR, giving one entry per CDR3 protein. The data show 370,000 or so distinct CDR3 sequences, 15% to 20% seen once. These data also formed part of another study, on T cells in Graves' hyperthyroidism and ophthalmopathy.

Sequencing was performed on peripheral blood mononuclear cells (PBMCs), taken at new diagnosis, from a patient treated with antithyroid drugs. Receptor source: a woman aged 18 to 35 with Graves disease. Each CDR3 is given with its conserved first and last residue. A D gene is named only where the DNA matches it firmly. Size values are once, few and many counts, or a class for expanded clones, and some rows have none.

>many|-|TRBJ1-1|TRBV3-1
CASSQWGGTEAFF
TGTGCCAGCAGCCAATGGGGGGGCACTGAAGCTTTCTTT
>many|-|TRBJ1-6|TRBV11-2
CASSLVINNSPLHF
TGTGCCAGCAGCCTGGTCATTAATAATTCACCCCTCCACTTT
>many|-|TRBJ2-2|TRBV20-1
CSARDLARVTGELFF
TGCAGTGCTAGAGATCTAGCCAGGGTCACCGGGGAGCTGTTTTTT
>many|-|TRBJ2-1|TRBV5-1
CASSLEGGLYNEQFF
TGCGCCAGCAGCTTGGAAGGGGGGCTCTACAATGAGCAGTTCTTC
>many|TRBD1|TRBJ2-5|TRBV11-2
CASRKGQSWGETQYF
TGTGCCAGCAGAAAGGGACAGTCCTGGGGGGAGACCCAGTACTTC
>-|TRBD1|TRBJ2-2|TRBV20-1
CSARGGDRGEHTGELFF
TGCAGTGCTAGAGGAGGGGACAGGGGAGAGCACACCGGGGAGCTGTTTTTT
>-|TRBD2|TRBJ2-2|TRBV10-2
CASSESGGANTGELFF
TGCGCCAGCAGTGAGAGCGGGGGGGCGAACACCGGGGAGCTGTTTTTT
>many|-|TRBJ1-5|TRBV12-3/TRBV12-4
CASSFTDYQPQHF
TGTGCCAGCAGTTTTACGGATTATCAGCCCCAGCATTTT
>many|-|TRBJ2-7|TRBV10-3
CAIRDGATYEQYF
TGTGCCATCAGGGACGGAGCCACCTACGAGCAGTACTTC
>-|-|TRBJ2-3|TRBV7-3
CASSYSTSSADTQYF
TGTGCCAGCAGCTATTCGACTAGTTCCGCAGATACGCAGTATTTT
>-|TRBD1|TRBJ2-2|TRBV19
CASSIGPRTGDTGELFF
TGTGCCAGTAGTATAGGACCGCGGACAGGGGACACCGGGGAGCTGTTTTTT
>-|-|TRBJ1-3|TRBV30
CAWSVLAVSGNTIYF
TGTGCCTGGAGTGTACTGGCGGTCTCTGGAAACACCATATATTTT
>-|-|TRBJ1-2|TRBV6-2/TRBV6-3
CASGPTFRRNYGYTF
TGTGCCAGCGGCCCCACCTTCAGACGGAACTATGGCTACACCTTC
>many|-|TRBJ2-1|TRBV7-9
CASSTGSGVRGPNNEQFF
TGTGCCAGCAGCACCGGGTCCGGCGTGCGGGGGCCTAACAATGAGCAGTTCTTC
>-|TRBD1|TRBJ2-5|TRBV10-1
CASSATGTGDQSETQYF
TGCGCCAGCAGCGCGACCGGGACAGGGGATCAATCAGAGACCCAGTACTTC
>many|-|TRBJ1-1|TRBV27
CASSLNSNTEAFF
TGTGCCAGCAGTTTAAACTCGAACACTGAAGCTTTCTTT
>many|TRBD1|TRBJ1-5|TRBV6-2/TRBV6-3
CASGTGYVNQPQHF
TGTGCCAGCGGGACAGGGTACGTCAATCAGCCCCAGCATTTT
>many|-|TRBJ2-6|TRBV28
CASSLGGIALGANVLTF
TGTGCCAGCAGTTTAGGGGGCATAGCCCTGGGGGCCAACGTCCTGACTTTC
>many|TRBD1|TRBJ2-7|TRBV6-5
CASSSPGQPKTYEQYF
TGTGCCAGCAGTTCACCGGGACAGCCGAAGACCTACGAGCAGTACTTC
>few|TRBD1|TRBJ1-5|TRBV28
CASWTGGQPQHF
TGTGCCAGCTGGACAGGTGGGCAGCCCCAGCATTTT
>many|TRBD2|TRBJ2-3|TRBV28
CASSLLRGGLSDTQYF
TGTGCCAGCAGTTTACTGCGGGGGGGCTTATCAGATACGCAGTATTTT
>many|TRBD2|TRBJ2-7|TRBV9
CASSVGLAETYEQYF
TGTGCCAGCAGCGTAGGACTAGCGGAAACCTACGAGCAGTACTTC
>many|-|TRBJ2-3|TRBV6-1
CASSRLSNGGTDTQYF
TGTGCCAGCAGTCGTCTATCCAACGGTGGCACAGATACGCAGTATTTT
>many|TRBD1|TRBJ1-1|TRBV2
CASSGTGGPDTEAFF
TGTGCCAGCAGTGGAACAGGGGGCCCGGACACTGAAGCTTTCTTT
>-|TRBD1|TRBJ2-7|TRBV29-1
CSVELRDRGGIHEQYF
TGCAGCGTTGAATTGCGGGACAGGGGGGGAATCCACGAGCAGTACTTC
>many|-|TRBJ2-7|TRBV9
CASSVRGAAYEQYF
TGTGCCAGCAGCGTACGGGGTGCTGCCTACGAGCAGTACTTC
>many|-|TRBJ2-6|TRBV7-9
CASSRTGAGANVLTF
TGTGCCAGCAGCCGCACCGGAGCGGGGGCCAACGTCCTGACTTTC
>many|TRBD1|TRBJ2-7|TRBV27
CASSKGRGNEQYF
TGTGCCAGCAGCAAGGGCAGGGGGAACGAGCAGTACTTC
>many|TRBD1|TRBJ1-4|TRBV5-1
CASSIGQGATNEKLFF
TGCGCCAGCAGCATCGGACAGGGGGCAACTAATGAAAAACTGTTTTTT